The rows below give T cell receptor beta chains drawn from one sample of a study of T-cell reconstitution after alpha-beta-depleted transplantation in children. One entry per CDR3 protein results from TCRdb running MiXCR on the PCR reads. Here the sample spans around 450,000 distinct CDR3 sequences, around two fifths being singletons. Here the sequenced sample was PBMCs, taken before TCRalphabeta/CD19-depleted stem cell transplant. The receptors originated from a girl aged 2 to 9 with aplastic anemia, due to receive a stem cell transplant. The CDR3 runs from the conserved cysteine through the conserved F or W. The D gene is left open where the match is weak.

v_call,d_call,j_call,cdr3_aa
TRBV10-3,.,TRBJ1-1,CATEGGPSPGTEAFF
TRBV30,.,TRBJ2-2,CAWSLDRELFF
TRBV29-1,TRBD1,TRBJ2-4,CSVVTGGTKNIQYF
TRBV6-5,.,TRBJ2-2,CASSYLGGRGELFF
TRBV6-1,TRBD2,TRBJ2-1,CATLGLAGEGNEQFF
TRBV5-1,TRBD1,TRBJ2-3,CASSLAGTGSTDTQYF
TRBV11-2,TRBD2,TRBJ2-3,CASSSPRTSGRDTQYF
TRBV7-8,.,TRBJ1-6,CASSLALRDSPLHF
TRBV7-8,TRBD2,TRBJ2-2,CANSSGRASPTGELFF
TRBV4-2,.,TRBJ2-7,CASSQDQTSSYEQYF
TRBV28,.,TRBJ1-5,CASSFLGLRQGSNQPQHF
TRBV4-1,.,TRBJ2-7,CASSQVTGNQGNEQYF
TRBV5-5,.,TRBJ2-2,CASSWEQGGTGELFF
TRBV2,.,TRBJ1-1,CASSEYSGSTEAFF